This TCR beta chain was recovered during a study of cytomegalovirus exposure and HLA in healthy donors. The overall study: Previous work identified roughly 110 million unique TCR beta sequences from about 200 million T cells.

As to this clone: Its antigen is as yet unknown.

The study ran its PCR with 60 Vbeta and 13 Jbeta primers. The data were produced by immunoSEQ multiplex PCR, yet TCRdb's version contains in-frame clones alone and is incomplete. This table holds roughly 120,000 clones, roughly four fifths found once. Study outcomes and limitations: In the analysis, some V segments, TRBV6-2 and TRBV6-3 included, were excluded as indistinguishable. Among TCR beta chains of equal frequency, HLA-associated ones were more clonally expanded in a later analysis.

From germline, CDR1 is LNHDA and CDR2 SQIVND (reference sequence). With 5 bases clipped from V and 5 bases from J, the junction kept 5 bases outside the gene matches. The CDR3 consists of 14 residues. The clonotype comes from a woman aged 25 to 45 in good health and CMV-seropositive. V and J are TRBV19 and TRBJ2-5; 10 bases agree with TRBD1. Sequenced material: PBMCs. CDR3 coding DNA: TGTGCCAGTAGTCCTCCGGGACAGGGGGAGACCCAGTACTTC. This codes for CASSPPGQGETQYF.